The rows below give T cell receptor beta chains drawn from one sample of a study of cytomegalovirus exposure and HLA in healthy donors. Profiling relied on immunoSEQ multiplex PCR, and the TCRdb table lists in-frame clones only, not all of them. The sample holds 120,000 or so clones, around 79% seen once. Input material: PBMCs. The receptors here all came from a middle-aged woman in good health and CMV-seronegative. The CDR3 runs from the conserved cysteine through the conserved F or W. Fields, in order: J gene, V gene, CDR3 length, CDR3 protein.

j_call: TRBJ2-7; v_call: TRBV10-3; cdr3_length: 12; cdr3_aa: CAITPTGDEQYF
j_call: TRBJ2-1; v_call: TRBV7-9; cdr3_length: 14; cdr3_aa: CASSLLAGVDEQFF
j_call: TRBJ1-2; v_call: TRBV28; cdr3_length: 12; cdr3_aa: CASSFEGDGYTF
j_call: TRBJ2-5; v_call: TRBV19; cdr3_length: 15; cdr3_aa: CASSGAAGGEETQYF
j_call: TRBJ2-5; v_call: TRBV7-9; cdr3_length: 17; cdr3_aa: CASSLLAGGRGQETQYF
j_call: NA; v_call: TRBV4-1; cdr3_length: 18; cdr3_aa: CASSQPKGAGQGFYEQYF
j_call: TRBJ2-2; v_call: TRBV7-8; cdr3_length: 16; cdr3_aa: CASSPGGGSYTGELFF
j_call: TRBJ1-1; v_call: TRBV29-1; cdr3_length: 13; cdr3_aa: CSASGQAVPEAFF
j_call: TRBJ2-1; v_call: TRBV2; cdr3_length: 15; cdr3_aa: CASSEDSGGYNEQFF
j_call: TRBJ2-3; v_call: TRBV7-9; cdr3_length: 12; cdr3_aa: CASSSSTDTQYF